These T cell receptor beta chains were read from a single sample in a study of T cell changes during pregnancy in multiple sclerosis. The repertoire was sequenced with immunoSEQ multiplex PCR; TCRdb's copy has only in-frame clones and lacks some. The sample consists of about 26,000 clones, roughly 89% of them appearing once. Sample: CD8+ T cells from peripheral blood mononuclear cells, taken in the second trimester of pregnancy. Receptor source: a female donor with multiple sclerosis, enrolled in a pregnancy study. Each CDR3 is given with its conserved first and last residue. The D gene is left open where the match is weak. A clone size is listed for some rows: how often the clone was seen (once, few, many), or a class if it is expanded.

clone size	V gene	J gene	D gene	CDR3 DNA	CDR3 protein
-	TRBV4-2	TRBJ2-5	-	TGTGCCAGCAGCCCCTTGCGTGAGGCGGAGAACCAAGAGACCCAGTACTTC	CASSPLREAENQETQYF
-	TRBV9	TRBJ2-3	-	TGTGCCAGCGCATCCGATAGCGGAACTAGCACAGATACGCAGTATTTT	CASASDSGTSTDTQYF
-	TRBV5-1	TRBJ2-1	TRBD2	TGCGCCAGCAGCGTAACTAGCGGGAGAAGCTCCTACAATGAGCAGTTCTTC	CASSVTSGRSSYNEQFF
-	TRBV29-1	TRBJ2-4	-	TGCAGCGTTGACCCGCCAGGTACCAAAAACATTCAGTACTTC	CSVDPPGTKNIQYF
-	TRBV7-6	TRBJ1-1	-	TGTGCCAGCAGCTCGCTGGACAGCAGGGAAGCTTTCTTT	CASSSLDSREAFF
-	TRBV4-3	TRBJ2-5	-	TGCGCCAGCAGCCAAGCCCCGTTAGCCTTGGAGGAGACCCAGTACTTC	CASSQAPLALEETQYF
few	TRBV6-5	TRBJ2-1	-	TGTGCCAGCAGTCCGGGGGACCAGGCGAGGAATGAGCAGTTCTTC	CASSPGDQARNEQFF
-	TRBV27	TRBJ1-2	-	TGTGCCAGCTTTGGCTCGAATAACTATGGCTACACCTTC	CASFGSNNYGYTF
-	TRBV4-1	TRBJ2-2	-	TGCGCCAGCAGCCAAGGGGCGGGATACACCGGGGAGCTGTTTTTT	CASSQGAGYTGELFF
once	TRBV7-4	TRBJ2-7	-	TGTGCCAGCAGCTTAGGAGAGTTCAGGGCACAGCCCTACGAGCAGTACTTC	CASSLGEFRAQPYEQYF
-	TRBV6-1	TRBJ2-2	TRBD2	TGTGCCAGCGGGACTAGCGGGAACACCGGGGAGCTGTTTTTT	CASGTSGNTGELFF
-	TRBV11-2	TRBJ2-1	-	TGTGCCAGCAAATCTTGGCGGACTGACGATGAGCAGTTCTTC	CASKSWRTDDEQFF
-	TRBV5-4	TRBJ1-1	-	TGTGCCAGCAGCTTGGGCAGGGCGGACACTGAAGCTTTCTTT	CASSLGRADTEAFF
-	TRBV4-3	TRBJ2-1	-	TGCGCCAGCAGCCAAGATCCTAGTAGATACAATGAGCAGTTCTTC	CASSQDPSRYNEQFF
few	TRBV21-1	TRBJ2-7	-	TGTGCCAGCAGCAAAGAGGACAGGTCCTACGAGCAGTACTTC	CASSKEDRSYEQYF
-	TRBV5-1	TRBJ2-1	TRBD2	TGCGCCAGCAGCTTGGTGGGACTAGGGTCCTACAATGAGCAGTTCTTC	CASSLVGLGSYNEQFF
-	TRBV7-9	TRBJ2-1	TRBD2	TGTGCCAGCAGCTTAGTTCTAGCGGACTACAATGAGCAGTTCTTC	CASSLVLADYNEQFF
-	TRBV5-1	TRBJ2-7	-	TGCGCCAGCAGCTTGGTAAGCGGTACTGGGGAGCAGTACTTC	CASSLVSGTGEQYF
-	TRBV29-1	TRBJ2-7	TRBD2	TGCAGCGTTGAATTGGCGGGAGCCTACGAGCAGTACTTC	CSVELAGAYEQYF
once	TRBV13	TRBJ2-1	-	TGTGCCAGCAGCTCCCTTAATGAGCAGTTCTTC	CASSSLNEQFF
few	TRBV19	TRBJ1-1	-	TGTGCCAGTACTAAAATCCTACCCAACACTGAAGCTTTCTTT	CASTKILPNTEAFF
-	TRBV7-9	TRBJ2-7	-	TGTGCCAGCAGCCACCCCGGGGATCTGGGGTACGAGCAGTACTTC	CASSHPGDLGYEQYF
-	TRBV6-9	TRBJ2-3	TRBD2	TGTGCCAGCCCTGGGTCAGGAAAGCGGGGTACCTATTCAGATACGCAGTATTTT	CASPGSGKRGTYSDTQYF
-	TRBV21-1	TRBJ2-5	-	TGTGCCAGCAGCAAACGACCCGGGGGAGAGACCCAGTACTTC	CASSKRPGGETQYF
-	TRBV7-8	TRBJ2-5	-	TGTGCCAGCAGCTTAGAGAGGGAGACCCAGTACTTC	CASSLERETQYF
-	TRBV19	TRBJ2-2	-	TGTGCCAGTAGTATAGGGAGGAGCGGGGAGCTGTTTTTT	CASSIGRSGELFF
-	TRBV13	TRBJ2-7	-	TGTGCCAGCAGCCACTACTACGAGCAGTACTTC	CASSHYYEQYF
-	TRBV28	TRBJ1-4	TRBD1	TGTGCCAGCAGAGGCAGACAGGGGATAGAACTGTTTTTT	CASRGRQGIELFF
-	TRBV27	TRBJ2-7	TRBD1	TGTGCCAGCACCTTGACAGGGGGCGCCCACGAGCAGTACTTC	CASTLTGGAHEQYF